Following are 9 T cell receptor beta chains from one sample sequenced in a study of blood T cells in healthy people across ages. A second PCR, run for about 6 to 12 cycles, used a sample-barcoded 5' primer plus a J-beta primer mix. MiXCR, applied by TCRdb to the 5' RACE reads, yields one record per CDR3 protein. Here the sample spans hundreds of thousands of distinct CDR3 sequences, less than 40% being singletons. What was sequenced was blood. These receptors all come from a woman aged 80 or over in good health.

V gene TRBV7-8 combines with J gene TRBJ2-5; 7 bases are a match to TRBD2. Germline lookup yields CDR1 SGHVS and CDR2 FQNEAQ. J was trimmed by 2 bases and V by 2 bases; bases with no gene match: 11. This CDR3 comprises 17 residues. Here the CDR3 DNA reads TGTGCCAGCAGCTTATTCCCGGGGGGACTACCACAAGAGACCCAGTACTTC. Protein: CASSLFPGGLPQETQYF.

The chain is built from TRBV5-1 and TRBJ2-3; D gene uncertain. V lost 1 base and J lost 1, with 13 bases in between. Looked up from germline, CDR1 is SGHRS and CDR2 is YFSETQ. The CDR3 has 16 amino acids. The CDR3, as DNA: TGCGCCAGCAGCTTGTGGTCCGGAGAACGCACAGATACGCAGTATTTT. Translating it yields CASSLWSGERTDTQYF.

The chain uses TRBV7-2 and TRBJ2-3; D might be TRBD2 (7 bases). This CDR3 is 16 amino acids long. CDR1 and CDR2 (germline): SGHTA, FQGNSA. Trimming cost V 5 bases and J 2 bases, with 17 bases left between them. The CDR3 loop is CASSLQGGGLTDTQYF. The CDR3 coding sequence is TGTGCCAGCAGCCTACAGGGAGGGGGGCTCACAGATACGCAGTATTTT.

Concerning this clonotype: With a much larger clone just one base away, this may be a read error. This sequence joins TRBV4-1 and TRBJ2-7; 7 nucleotides align to TRBD1. Germline V lookup: CDR1 MGHRA, CDR2 YSYEKL. There are 15 residues in the CDR3. V shed 6 bases, J shed 7 bases, and the junction held 15 bases outside the gene matches. Here the CDR3 DNA reads TGCGCCAGCAGAAAGGGGACAGACAGCTACAATGAGCAGTACTTC. Protein: CASRKGTDSYNEQYF.

The rearrangement uses TRBV7-9 and TRBJ2-5; 9 nucleotides agree with TRBD1. Per germline, CDR1 SEHNR and CDR2 FQNEAQ (reference sequence). V lost 3 bases to trimming and J lost 3 bases; unmatched junction nucleotides: 5. The CDR3 length is 15 residues. The CDR3 DNA reads as TGTGCCAGCAGCTTCGGAGGGACAGGGAAAGAGACCCAGTACTTC. Its translation is CASSFGGTGKETQYF.

This clonotype was picked up one time. The chain employs TRBV25-1 and TRBJ1-5, with D perhaps matching TRBD1 (6 bases). V gave up 1 base and J gave up 3 bases, with 13 bases separating them. Germline V gives CDR1 MGHDK, CDR2 SYGVNS. This CDR3 spans 16 amino acids. CDR3 coding DNA: TGTGCCAGCAGTGAATGGGGAGGGGGGAACAATCAGCCCCAGCATTTT. Encoded protein: CASSEWGGGNNQPQHF.

Worth noting for this clonotype: A read error may explain this, as a much larger clone is one base away. The CDR3 here is CASSSISGGYNEQYF. DNA for the CDR3: TGCGCCAGCAGCTCCATTAGCGGGGGATACAATGAGCAGTACTTC. The rearrangement links TRBV5-1 to TRBJ2-5; 9 nucleotides agree with TRBD2. The trim removed 3 bases at V and 11 bases at J, leaving 14 bases unmatched. The CDR3 runs 15 residues. CDR1 is SGHRS, CDR2 YFSETQ, per germline. Based on the CDR3 plus reference TRBV5-1 and TRBJ2-5, the full variable domain is KAGVTQTPRYLIKTRGQQVTLSCSPISGHRSVSWYQQTPGQGLQFLFEYFSETQRNKGNFPGRFSGRQFSNSRSEMNVSTLELGDSALYLCASSSISGGYNEQYFGPGTRLLVL.

This clonotype has a count of ten or more. The chain employs TRBV5-1 and TRBJ1-2; a weak D match, TRBD1 (6 bases). With 4 bases removed from V and 4 bases from J, the gap between germline ends came to 20 bases. Germline assignment: CDR1 SGHRS and CDR2 YFSETQ. The CDR3 sequence is 16 residues long. This CDR3 reads CASSVGVLQGSYGYTF. In DNA form, the CDR3 reads TGCGCCAGCAGCGTGGGGGTTCTGCAGGGGTCCTATGGCTACACCTTC.

This clonotype has just a few counts. The chain uses TRBV27 and TRBJ1-2, with 7 bases matching TRBD1. The trim removed 2 bases at V and 7 bases at J, leaving 4 bases unmatched. This CDR3 spans 13 amino acids. CDR1 MNHEY and CDR2 SMNVEV come from the germline V gene (reference sequence). CDR3 region: CASSLDRDTGYTF. For the CDR3, the DNA is TGTGCCAGCAGTTTAGACAGGGATACTGGCTACACCTTC.